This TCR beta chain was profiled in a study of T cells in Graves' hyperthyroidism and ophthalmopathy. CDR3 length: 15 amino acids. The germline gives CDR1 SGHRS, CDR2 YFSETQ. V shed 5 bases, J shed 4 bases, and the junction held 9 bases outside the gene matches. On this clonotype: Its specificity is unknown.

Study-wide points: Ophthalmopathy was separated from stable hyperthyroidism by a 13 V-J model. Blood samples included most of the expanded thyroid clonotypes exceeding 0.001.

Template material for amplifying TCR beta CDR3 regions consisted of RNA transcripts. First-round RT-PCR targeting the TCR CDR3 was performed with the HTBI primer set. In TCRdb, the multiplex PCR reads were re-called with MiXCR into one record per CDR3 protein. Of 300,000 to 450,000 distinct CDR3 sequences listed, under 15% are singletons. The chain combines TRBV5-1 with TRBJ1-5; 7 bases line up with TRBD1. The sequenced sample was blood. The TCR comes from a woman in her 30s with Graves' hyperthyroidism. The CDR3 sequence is CASREGGRENQPQHF. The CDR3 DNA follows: TGCGCCAGCAGGGAAGGGGGCCGGGAAAATCAGCCCCAGCATTTT.